Sequencing of this TCR beta chain was carried out in a study of blood T cell repertoires in COVID-19. Study-wide background: PBMCs, B-cell-depleted T cells, or T cells provided the cDNA or gDNA that made up the material.

Enrolled through a virtual design, the participants were between 18 and 89 years of age and came from about two dozen US areas. In the source study's methods: Reference gene primer amplification gave estimated nucleated cell counts. This table comes from immunoSEQ multiplex PCR, and its TCRdb copy is limited to in-frame clones, with some not included. The V and J calls and clone size are taken from that table; D and trimming were inferred from the DNA. This sample has 300,000 or so clones; around 85% occur once, and the top ten carry about 4.2%. Germline CDR1 reads SGHRS; CDR2 reads YFSETQ. There are 18 residues in the CDR3. Trimming at V came to 2 bases and at J to 4 bases, leaving 14 bases not matched to a gene.

Input material: PBMCs or T cells enriched from blood (not recorded which). The sequence was collected from a woman between 40 and 55 years old with acute COVID-19. The rearrangement uses TRBV5-1 and TRBJ2-5, with 10 bases aligning to TRBD2. CDR3 protein: CASSFRGLMLAGVETQYF. The CDR3 nucleotides read TGCGCCAGCAGCTTTAGGGGGTTGATGCTAGCGGGAGTAGAGACCCAGTACTTC.